The clone carrying this T cell receptor beta chain has only a few counts. The antigen remains unidentified. This entry belongs to a study of response to subunit inactivated influenza vaccine. Overall study results and limits: Few additional T cells are recruited per seasonal influenza vaccination, authors suggested.

The CDR3 sequence is 14 residues long. Trimming left V 2 bases short and J 1 base short, with 9 bases between. Per germline, CDR1 MDHEN and CDR2 SYDVKM. One entry per CDR3 protein, called by TCRdb with MiXCR from the RT-PCR reads. The sample yields about 570,000 distinct CDR3 sequences, about 11% seen once. These data were also reused for a study on T cells expressing NK-cell markers. This second study says: cDNA encoding TCR beta was synthesized via 5'RACE template switching incorporating UMIs. Serological testing identified seven of the eight sequenced donors as HCMV-seropositive and one as seronegative. Each of six donors carried dominant NKG2C+ clonotypes accounting for about 1.0-7.0% of CD8+ T cells. These same clonotypes (in a handful of donors) also led the CD3+CD56-NKG2C+ fraction.

This sample comprised PBMCs from blood, obtained on the day of vaccination. V usage is TRBV28 and J usage is TRBJ2-7; possible D gene TRBD1, 5 bases. The sequence was obtained from a middle-aged man who received an inactivated influenza vaccine. In nucleotides, the CDR3 is TGTGCCAGCAGTTTAGCGGACACTTCCTACGAGCAGTACTTC. Translating gives CASSLADTSYEQYF.